This T cell receptor (beta chain) was obtained from a study of tumor and adjacent non-tumor tissue in lung cancer. Study overall: Histology: about a dozen adenocarcinoma, a couple of squamous cell carcinoma, 1 small cell lung cancer.

CDR1 is MNHEY, CDR2 SVGEGT, per germline. CDR3 length: 17 amino acids. With regard to this clonotype: The junction departs from germline at one end; a sequencing error may be responsible.

RNA was extracted from bulk tissue without any cell sorting. Between August and November 2014, newly diagnosed, chemotherapy-naive lung cancer patients underwent thoracic surgery in China. A modified ARM-PCR protocol with three rounds of nested PCR amplified TCRbeta. TCRdb reprocessed the multiplex PCR reads with MiXCR, giving one entry per CDR3 protein. The data show about 76,000 distinct CDR3 sequences, with around 70% seen just once and approximately 12% held by the top ten. This TCR derives from a woman between 65 and 79 years old with non-small cell lung cancer. The chain has TRBV6-2 or TRBV6-3 and TRBJ2-7, with 10 bases identical to TRBD2. Specimen: lung tumor tissue. The CDR3 sequence is CVSNLRRDQAGGYERYF. DNA of the CDR3: TGTGTCAGCAATCTCCGGAGAGATCAAGCGGGAGGGTATGAGCGGTACTTC.